Each of the 6 T cell receptor beta chains below was sequenced from the same sample in a study of cytomegalovirus exposure and HLA in healthy donors. Primers for the PCR totalled 60 Vbeta and 13 Jbeta. TCRdb's copy holds only in-frame clones and misses some; the assay was immunoSEQ multiplex PCR. The sample has tens of thousands of clones. The material sequenced was PBMCs. The receptors were gathered from a girl aged 5 to 17 in good health and CMV-seropositive.

The chain employs TRBV9 and TRBJ1-3; unclear D gene. The CDR3 is made up of 16 amino acids. The V gene's germline CDR1 is SGDLS and CDR2 YYNGEE. Trimming removed 4 bases at V and 1 base at J, with 15 bases between. The CDR3 sequence is CASSPEPGYSGNTIYF. The CDR3 DNA sequence: TGTGCCAGCAGCCCGGAACCGGGATATTCTGGAAACACCATATATTTT.

The J gene is TRBJ2-1, the V gene TRBV11-2, with 9 bases identical to TRBD1. The germline CDR1 and CDR2 sequences are SGHAT and FQNNGV. The CDR3 is 15 amino acids. J was trimmed by 9 bases and V by 5 bases; bases with no gene match: 11. The CDR3 DNA reads TGTGCCAGCAGCGAACAGGGGGCACGGGCGTGTGAGCAGTTCTTC. Amino acid sequence: CASSEQGARACEQFF.

V is TRBV9 and J is TRBJ1-2; D remains unclear. V lost 0 bases and J lost 2, with 11 bases in between. CDR3 length: 15 amino acids. Looked up from germline, CDR1 is SGDLS and CDR2 is YYNGEE. The CDR3 DNA follows: TGTGCCAGCAGCGTAGACGGGTCCGTAAACTATGGCTACACCTTC. It specifies CASSVDGSVNYGYTF.

This chain links TRBV29-1 with TRBJ2-5, with unresolved D. From germline, CDR1 is SQVTM and CDR2 ANQGSEA. V gave up 3 bases and J gave up 5 bases, with 19 bases separating them. The CDR3 sequence is 15 residues long. The CDR3 region is CSVEKATDSGETQYF. The CDR3 DNA reads as TGCAGCGTTGAGAAGGCCACCGACTCCGGGGAGACCCAGTACTTC. Full variable domain (missing parts from reference TRBV29-1 and TRBJ2-5): SAVISQKPSRDICQRGTSLTIQCQVDSQVTMMFWYRQQPGQSLTLIATANQGSEATYESGFVIDKFPISRPNLTFSTLTVSNMSPEDSSIYLCSVEKATDSGETQYFGPGTRLLVL.

The chain has TRBV4-2 and TRBJ2-3, with 8 nucleotides matching TRBD2. The CDR3 extends over 16 amino acids. The germline V gene has CDR1 LGHNA and CDR2 YNFKEQ. Trimming removed 0 bases from V and 2 bases from J; junction bases left unmatched: 4. CDR3 bases: TGTGCCAGCAGCCAAGATCGGGGGGGTGACACAGATACGCAGTATTTT. It is translated as CASSQDRGGDTDTQYF.

V usage is TRBV15 and J usage is TRBJ2-1; maybe TRBD2 (6 bases). V shed 4 bases and J shed 4 bases, with 23 bases lying between them. The germline CDR1 and CDR2 sequences are LNHNV and YYDKDF (reference sequence). The CDR3 loop spans 18 amino acids. CDR3 sequence reads: CATSKRDPGFGRYNEQFF. DNA for the CDR3: TGTGCCACCAGCAAACGGGACCCGGGTTTCGGGAGATACAATGAGCAGTTCTTC.